This T cell receptor (beta chain) was retrieved from a study of blood T cell repertoires in COVID-19. At the level of the study: The samples span acute and convalescent COVID-19 from the United States, Italy and Spain. The cDNA or gDNA used as material had been derived from T cells, B-cell-depleted T cells, or PBMCs.

Per the study methods: The assay estimated nucleated cells by amplifying reference gene primers. Some clones are missing from TCRdb's copy, which holds only in-frame ones; the method was immunoSEQ multiplex PCR. Clone size and V and J calls were adopted from that table, with D and trimming inferred from the DNA. In the table there are about 400,000 clones, more than 80% of which are singletons. Germline-derived CDR1 and CDR2 are SGHTA and FQGTGA. Trimming cost V 5 bases and J 8 bases; bases outside gene matches: 8. The CDR3 extends over 15 amino acids. V gene TRBV7-3 combines with J gene TRBJ2-1, with 11 nucleotides matching TRBD2. The TCR originated in a man aged 40-49 years with acute or convalescent COVID-19. Sequencing was carried out using peripheral blood. CDR3 sequence (DNA): TGTGCCAGCAGCCTTAGCGGGGGGGCAAATGATGAGCAGTTCTTC. Translating it yields CASSLSGGANDEQFF.